The rows below give T cell receptor beta chains drawn from one sample of a study of T cell responses to AZD1222 COVID-19 vaccine. Assay used: immunoSEQ multiplex PCR; TCRdb lists only in-frame clones, some missing. The sample has about 110,000 clones; roughly nine tenths are singletons. The specimen comprised peripheral blood, sampled 28 days after the second AZD1222 dose. All receptors come from an adult who received the AZD1222 COVID-19 vaccine. CDR3s include the opening cysteine and the closing phenylalanine or tryptophan. The D gene is left open where the match is weak. Not all rows give a size; the values are once, few, many and, for expanded clones, a class.

TRBV19	.	TRBD1	16	TRBJ1-4	TGTGCCAGCGGACAGGGAAGATTGGCAACTAATGAAAAACTGTTTTTT	CASGQGRLATNEKLFF
TRBV29-1	.	.	15	TRBJ1-2	TGCAGCGTTGAAGATAGGAGCGGACCACTCTATGGCTACACCTTC	CSVEDRSGPLYGYTF
TRBV28	.	.	16	TRBJ1-2	TGTGCCAGCAATGTCAACAGACGAATAGCTAACTATGGCTACACCTTC	CASNVNRRIANYGYTF
TRBV2	.	TRBD1	17	TRBJ2-1	TGTGCCAGCAGTGTAGGGACAGGGCTGGAGAGCTACAATGAGCAGTTCTTC	CASSVGTGLESYNEQFF
TRBV27	.	TRBD2	15	TRBJ2-1	TGTGCCAGCAGTACCGGGACTAGCGGCAGCACTGAGCAGTTCTTC	CASSTGTSGSTEQFF
TRBV5-1	.	.	15	TRBJ1-4	TGCGCCAGCAGCTTGGTGTTTAGAGAAGGCGAAAAACTGTTTTTT	CASSLVFREGEKLFF
TRBV28	.	.	15	TRBJ1-4	TGTGCCAGCAGTTTTACACGGGCAGGAAAGGTAAAACTGTTTTTT	CASSFTRAGKVKLFF
TRBV11-2	once	TRBD2	15	TRBJ2-1	TGTGCCAGCAACCCACTAGCGGGAGTGTACAATGAGCAGTTCTTC	CASNPLAGVYNEQFF
TRBV6-2/TRBV6-3	.	.	13	TRBJ1-2	TGTGCCAGCAGTTACGGTAAAGGCTATGGCTACACCTTC	CASSYGKGYGYTF
TRBV3-1/TRBV3-2	.	TRBD2	14	TRBJ2-1	TGTGCCAGCAGCCAAGTGCGGGAGTGGTCTGAGCAGTTCTTC	CASSQVREWSEQFF
TRBV4-1	.	TRBD1	16	TRBJ2-7	TGCGCCAGCAGCCCGAGGACAGGGGCCATCTCCTACGAGCAGTACTTC	CASSPRTGAISYEQYF
TRBV5-1	.	TRBD1	18	TRBJ1-6	TGCGCCAGCAGCTTGGCCTTAGCAGGGGGGGCCTATAATTCACCCCTCCACTTT	CASSLALAGGAYNSPLHF
TRBV5-1	once	.	14	TRBJ1-1	TGCGCCAGCAGCTTGGAAGGTTTTCACACTGAAGCTTTCTTT	CASSLEGFHTEAFF
TRBV2	.	.	14	TRBJ1-4	TGTGCCAGCAGTGAATGGATTGCTAATGAAAAACTGTTTTTT	CASSEWIANEKLFF
TRBV28	.	.	16	TRBJ1-5	TGTGCCAGCAGTTACCCAGCAGGGCAAGGAAATCAGCCCCAGCATTTT	CASSYPAGQGNQPQHF
TRBV10-3	.	.	14	TRBJ1-1	TGTGCCATCAGTGATAAGGGACTGAACACTGAAGCTTTCTTT	CAISDKGLNTEAFF
TRBV7-8	.	.	16	TRBJ1-2	TGTGCCAGCAGCTTAGGATTGGTACTCGGGAACTATGGCTACACCTTC	CASSLGLVLGNYGYTF
TRBV3-1/TRBV3-2	.	.	18	TRBJ1-5	TGTGCCAGCAGCCAACCTAGAAGGGAGGACCTTAGCAATCAGCCCCAGCATTTT	CASSQPRREDLSNQPQHF
TRBV19	.	TRBD1	13	TRBJ1-5	TGTGCCAGTAGATGGGGACAGGGCGGGCCCCAGCATTTT	CASRWGQGGPQHF
TRBV19	.	TRBD1	15	TRBJ1-2	TGTGCCAGTAGTCCTTATCCGGGACAGAACTATGGCTACACCTTC	CASSPYPGQNYGYTF
TRBV27	.	.	14	TRBJ1-5	TGTGCCAGCAGTTTGGGGGCCCGAAATCAGCCCCAGCATTTT	CASSLGARNQPQHF
TRBV29-1	.	.	17	TRBJ1-2	TGCAGCGTTGAAGCCCGATCCTCGGATAAAGCTAACTATGGCTACACCTTC	CSVEARSSDKANYGYTF
TRBV6-5	once	.	14	TRBJ2-3	TGTGCCAGCGACTCAGGGACTTTCACAGATACGCAGTATTTT	CASDSGTFTDTQYF
TRBV6-5	.	TRBD1	14	TRBJ1-2	TGTGCCAGCAGTTACTCGCGGCAGGGGGCGGGCTACACCTTC	CASSYSRQGAGYTF
TRBV4-2	.	.	18	TRBJ1-4	TGTGCCAGCAGCCAAGACTTTACACCGACAGCAACTAATGAAAAACTGTTTTTT	CASSQDFTPTATNEKLFF
TRBV7-9	.	.	12	TRBJ1-1	TGTGCCAGCAGCTCATTGATCACTGAAGCTTTCTTT	CASSSLITEAFF
TRBV19	few	.	14	TRBJ2-7	TGTGCCAGTAGTATAGCGCAGGGGGGCTACGAGCAGTACTTC	CASSIAQGGYEQYF
TRBV7-2	once	TRBD1	15	TRBJ2-4	TGTGCCAGCAGCCCACAGCTACAGGGGGCGAACATTCAGTACTTC	CASSPQLQGANIQYF